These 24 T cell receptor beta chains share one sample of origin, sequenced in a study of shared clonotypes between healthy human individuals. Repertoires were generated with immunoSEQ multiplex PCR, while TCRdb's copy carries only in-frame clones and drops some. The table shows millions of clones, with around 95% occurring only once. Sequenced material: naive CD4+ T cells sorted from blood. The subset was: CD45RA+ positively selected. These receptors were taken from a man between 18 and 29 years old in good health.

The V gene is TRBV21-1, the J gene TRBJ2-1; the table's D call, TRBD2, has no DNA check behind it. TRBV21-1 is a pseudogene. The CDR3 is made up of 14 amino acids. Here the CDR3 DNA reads TGTGCCAGCAGTGCCCGACTAGCGCGCGGTGAGCAGTTCTTC. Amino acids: CASSARLARGEQFF.

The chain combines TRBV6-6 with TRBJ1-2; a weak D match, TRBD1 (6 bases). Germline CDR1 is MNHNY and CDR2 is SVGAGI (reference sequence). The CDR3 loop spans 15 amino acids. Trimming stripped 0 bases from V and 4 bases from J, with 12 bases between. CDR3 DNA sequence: TGTGCCAGCAGTTACTCCGACAGGATCGGCTATGGCTACACCTTC. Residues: CASSYSDRIGYGYTF.

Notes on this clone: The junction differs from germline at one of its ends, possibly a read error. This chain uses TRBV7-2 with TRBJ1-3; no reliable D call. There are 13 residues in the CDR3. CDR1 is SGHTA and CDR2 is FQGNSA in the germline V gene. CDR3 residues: CASSLALRSPQDF. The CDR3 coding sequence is TGTGCCAGCAGCTTAGCGCTTCGCAGCCCTCAGGATTTT.

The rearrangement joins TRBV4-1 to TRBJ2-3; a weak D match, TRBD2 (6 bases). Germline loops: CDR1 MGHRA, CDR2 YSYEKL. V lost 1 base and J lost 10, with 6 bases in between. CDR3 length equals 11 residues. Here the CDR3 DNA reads TGCGCCAGCAGCCAAGGGGGGGCGCAGTATTTT. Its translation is CASSQGGAQYF.

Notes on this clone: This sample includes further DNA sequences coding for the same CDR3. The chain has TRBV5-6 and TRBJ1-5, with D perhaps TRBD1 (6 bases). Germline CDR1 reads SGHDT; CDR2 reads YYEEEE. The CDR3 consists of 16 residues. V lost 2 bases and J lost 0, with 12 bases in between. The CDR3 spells CASSLGGGYSNQPQHF. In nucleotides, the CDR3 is TGTGCCAGCAGCTTAGGAGGGGGATATAGCAATCAGCCCCAGCATTTT.

The CDR3 DNA is TGCAGCGAGGTACAGGGGGTGACGAACACTGAAGCTTTCTTT. It translates to CSEVQGVTNTEAFF. This sequence joins TRBV29-1 and TRBJ1-1; 8 bases line up with TRBD1. CDR1 and CDR2 (germline): SQVTM, ANQGSEA. V was pared by 7 bases and J by 1 base, with 8 bases of the junction left unmatched. The CDR3 covers 14 residues.

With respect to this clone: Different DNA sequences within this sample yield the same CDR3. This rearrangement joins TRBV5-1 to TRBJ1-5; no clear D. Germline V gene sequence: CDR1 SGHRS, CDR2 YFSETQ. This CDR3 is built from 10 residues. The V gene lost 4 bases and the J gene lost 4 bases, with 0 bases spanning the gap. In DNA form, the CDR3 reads TGCGCCAGCAGCAATCAGCCCCAGCATTTT. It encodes CASSNQPQHF.

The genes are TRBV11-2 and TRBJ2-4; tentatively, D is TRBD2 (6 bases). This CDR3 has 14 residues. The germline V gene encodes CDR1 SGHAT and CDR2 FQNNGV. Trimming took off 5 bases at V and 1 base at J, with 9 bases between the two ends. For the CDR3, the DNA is TGTGCCAGCAGCACGACTAGGGCCAAAAACATTCAGTACTTC. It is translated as CASSTTRAKNIQYF.

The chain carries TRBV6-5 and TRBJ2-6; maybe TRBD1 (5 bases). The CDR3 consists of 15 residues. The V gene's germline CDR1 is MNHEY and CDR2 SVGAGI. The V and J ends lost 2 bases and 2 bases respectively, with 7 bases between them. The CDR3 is CASSYTRAGANVLTF. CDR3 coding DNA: TGTGCCAGCAGTTACACCAGGGCTGGGGCCAACGTCCTGACTTTC.

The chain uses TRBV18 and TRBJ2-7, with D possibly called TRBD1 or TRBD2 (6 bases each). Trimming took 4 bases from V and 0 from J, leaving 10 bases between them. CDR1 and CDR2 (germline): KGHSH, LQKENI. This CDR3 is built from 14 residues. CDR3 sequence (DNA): TGTGCCAGCTCACTGCGGGACATCTCCTACGAGCAGTACTTC. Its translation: CASSLRDISYEQYF.

CDR3 DNA sequence: TGTGCCAGCAGCTTAATCGGTCCGGGGAGATCCTACAATGAGCAGTTCTTC. It specifies CASSLIGPGRSYNEQFF. The chain has TRBV7-2 and TRBJ2-1, with D possibly matching TRBD2 (5 bases). The germline V and J ends were trimmed by 2 bases and 1 base, with 15 bases remaining between them. This CDR3 has 17 residues. Looked up from germline, CDR1 is SGHTA and CDR2 is FQGNSA.

For the CDR3, the DNA is TGTGCCATCAGCGCGACACGGGACGGGAGCGAGCAGTACTTC. This translates into CAISATRDGSEQYF. V gene TRBV10-3 combines with J gene TRBJ2-7; tentatively, D is TRBD2 (6 bases). The germline CDR1 and CDR2 sequences are ENHRY and SYGVKD. Trimming removed 6 bases at V and 6 bases at J, with 18 bases between. The CDR3 extends over 14 amino acids.

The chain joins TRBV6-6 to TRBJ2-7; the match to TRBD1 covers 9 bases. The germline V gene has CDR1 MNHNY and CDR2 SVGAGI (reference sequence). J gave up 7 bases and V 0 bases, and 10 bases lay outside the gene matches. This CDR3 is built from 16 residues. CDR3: CASSYSTGGLSSEQYF. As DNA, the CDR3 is TGTGCCAGCAGTTACTCAACAGGGGGCCTTTCAAGTGAGCAGTACTTC.

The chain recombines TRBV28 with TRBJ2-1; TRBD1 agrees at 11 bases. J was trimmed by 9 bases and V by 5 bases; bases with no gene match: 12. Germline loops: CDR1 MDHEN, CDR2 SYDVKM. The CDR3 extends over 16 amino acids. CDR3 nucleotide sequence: TGTGCCAGCAGTCCACCCCCGGGACAGGGGGGAAGTGAGCAGTTCTTC. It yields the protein CASSPPPGQGGSEQFF.

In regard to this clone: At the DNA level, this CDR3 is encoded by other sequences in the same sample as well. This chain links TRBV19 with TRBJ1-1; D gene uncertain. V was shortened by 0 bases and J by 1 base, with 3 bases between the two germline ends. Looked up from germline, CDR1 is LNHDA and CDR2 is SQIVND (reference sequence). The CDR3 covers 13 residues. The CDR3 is CASSIEGNTEAFF. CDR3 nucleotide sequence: TGTGCCAGTAGTATAGAAGGGAACACTGAAGCTTTCTTT. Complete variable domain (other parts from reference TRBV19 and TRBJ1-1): DGGITQSPKYLFRKEGQNVTLSCEQNLNHDAMYWYRQDPGQGLRLIYYSQIVNDFQKGDIAEGYSVSREKKESFPLTVTSAQKNPTAFYLCASSIEGNTEAFFGQGTRLTVV.

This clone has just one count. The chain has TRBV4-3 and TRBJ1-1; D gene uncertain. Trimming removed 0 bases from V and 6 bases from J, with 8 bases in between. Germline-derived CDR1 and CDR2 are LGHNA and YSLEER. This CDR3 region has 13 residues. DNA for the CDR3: TGCGCCAGCAGCCAAGAATTAAGGTCTGAAGCTTTCTTT. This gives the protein CASSQELRSEAFF.

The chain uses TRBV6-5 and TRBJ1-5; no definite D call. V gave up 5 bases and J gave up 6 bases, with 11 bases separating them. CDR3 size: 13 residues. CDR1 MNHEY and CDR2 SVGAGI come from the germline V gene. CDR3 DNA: TGTGCCAGCAGTAGGGAAAGTGGTCAGCCCCAGCATTTT. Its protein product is CASSRESGQPQHF.

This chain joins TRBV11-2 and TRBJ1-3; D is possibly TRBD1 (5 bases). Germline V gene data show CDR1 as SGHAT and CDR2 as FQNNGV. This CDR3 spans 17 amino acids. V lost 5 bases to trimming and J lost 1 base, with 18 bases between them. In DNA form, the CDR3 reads TGTGCCAGCAGCCGGGCCTTGGGGCTAGAATCTGGAAACACCATATATTTT. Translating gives CASSRALGLESGNTIYF.

The CDR3: CASSSGLSNTGELFF. The CDR3 region has the DNA TGTGCCAGCAGCTCGGGTTTATCGAACACCGGGGAGCTGTTTTTT. This chain uses TRBV6-4 with TRBJ2-2; D is unclear. V shed 6 bases and J shed 0 bases, with 11 bases lying between them. This CDR3 contains 15 residues. CDR1 MRHNA and CDR2 SNTAGT come from the germline V gene.

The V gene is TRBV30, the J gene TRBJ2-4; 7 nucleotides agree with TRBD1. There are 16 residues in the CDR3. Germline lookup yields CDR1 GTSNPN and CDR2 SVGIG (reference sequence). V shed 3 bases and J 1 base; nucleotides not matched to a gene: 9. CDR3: CAWSSGQLIAKNIQYF. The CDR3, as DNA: TGTGCCTGGAGCTCGGGACAGCTAATTGCCAAAAACATTCAGTACTTC.

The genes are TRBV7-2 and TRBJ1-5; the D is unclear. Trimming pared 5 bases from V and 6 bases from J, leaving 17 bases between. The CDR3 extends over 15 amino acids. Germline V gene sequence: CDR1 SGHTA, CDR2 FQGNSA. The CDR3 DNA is TGTGCCAGCAGCGATTCAGCATGGGTAGGTCAGCCCCAGCATTTT. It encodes CASSDSAWVGQPQHF.

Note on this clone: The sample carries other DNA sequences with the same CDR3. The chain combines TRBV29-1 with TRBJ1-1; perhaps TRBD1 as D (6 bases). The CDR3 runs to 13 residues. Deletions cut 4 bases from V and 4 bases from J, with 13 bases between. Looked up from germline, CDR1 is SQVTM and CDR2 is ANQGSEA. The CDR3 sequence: CSVVGQGGTEAFF. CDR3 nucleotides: TGCAGCGTTGTCGGACAAGGGGGCACTGAAGCTTTCTTT.

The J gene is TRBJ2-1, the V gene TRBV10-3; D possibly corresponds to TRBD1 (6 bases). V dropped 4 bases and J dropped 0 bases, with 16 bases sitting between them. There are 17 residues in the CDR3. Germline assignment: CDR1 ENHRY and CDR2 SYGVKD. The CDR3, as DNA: TGTGCCATCAGTGCCTCAGGACAGAGAAGCTCCTACAATGAGCAGTTCTTC. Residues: CAISASGQRSSYNEQFF.

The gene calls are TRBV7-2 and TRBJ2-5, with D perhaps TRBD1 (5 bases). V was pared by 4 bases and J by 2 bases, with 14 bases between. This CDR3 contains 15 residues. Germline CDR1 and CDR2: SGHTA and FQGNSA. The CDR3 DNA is TGTGCCAGCAGCTCAATCGGACAAGTACAAGAGACCCAGTACTTC. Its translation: CASSSIGQVQETQYF.